The rows below give T cell receptor beta chains drawn from one sample of a study of blood T cell repertoires in COVID-19. The method was immunoSEQ multiplex PCR; TCRdb's version includes in-frame clones alone and lacks a portion of them. This sample has fewer than 110,000 clones, with about 90% found just once. Sequencing input: peripheral blood. All receptors derive from a man between 45 and 60 years old with acute or convalescent COVID-19. CDR3s include the opening cysteine and the closing phenylalanine or tryptophan. Fields, in order: J gene, D gene, V gene, clone size, CDR3 protein, CDR3 DNA. D genes are given only for firm matches. Expanded clones are given a class, and other clones once, few, many or no size at all.

j_call: TRBJ1-4
d_call: .
v_call: TRBV28
clone_size: .
cdr3_aa: CASSGGLLATNEKLFF
cdr3_nt: TGTGCCAGCTCCGGGGGTTTACTTGCAACTAATGAAAAACTGTTTTTT

j_call: TRBJ1-1
d_call: TRBD1
v_call: TRBV12-5
clone_size: .
cdr3_aa: CASGPGQGSTEAFF
cdr3_nt: TGTGCTAGTGGTCCGGGACAGGGAAGTACTGAAGCTTTCTTT

j_call: TRBJ2-7
d_call: .
v_call: TRBV19
clone_size: .
cdr3_aa: CASSPPRSSYEQYF
cdr3_nt: TGTGCCAGTAGTCCTCCGAGGAGCTCCTACGAGCAGTACTTC

j_call: TRBJ2-7
d_call: .
v_call: TRBV5-1
clone_size: .
cdr3_aa: CASRTDISYEQYF
cdr3_nt: TGCGCCAGCAGGACGGACATCTCCTACGAGCAGTACTTC

j_call: TRBJ1-4
d_call: TRBD1
v_call: TRBV7-9
clone_size: .
cdr3_aa: CASSQGVTYYLEKLFF
cdr3_nt: TGTGCCAGCAGTCAGGGGGTAACTTATTATTTGGAAAAACTGTTTTTT

j_call: TRBJ2-7
d_call: TRBD2
v_call: TRBV5-1
clone_size: .
cdr3_aa: CASSPSGGVKKLSYEQYF
cdr3_nt: TGCGCCAGCAGCCCCTCGGGGGGGGTCAAGAAACTCTCCTACGAGCAGTACTTC

j_call: TRBJ2-1
d_call: TRBD1
v_call: TRBV7-3
clone_size: .
cdr3_aa: CASSSRTGSYNEQFF
cdr3_nt: TGTGCCAGCAGCTCTCGGACAGGCTCCTACAATGAGCAGTTCTTC

j_call: TRBJ2-1
d_call: TRBD2
v_call: TRBV7-2
clone_size: once
cdr3_aa: CASSLAQKGLDFYNEQFF
cdr3_nt: TGTGCCAGCAGCTTAGCGCAAAAAGGACTAGACTTCTACAATGAGCAGTTCTTC

j_call: TRBJ1-4
d_call: TRBD1
v_call: TRBV3-1/TRBV3-2
clone_size: .
cdr3_aa: CASSQRAGGTNEKLFF
cdr3_nt: TGTGCCAGCAGCCAAAGGGCAGGGGGTACTAATGAAAAACTGTTTTTT

j_call: TRBJ1-6
d_call: .
v_call: TRBV5-6
clone_size: .
cdr3_aa: CASSLNRLNSPLHF
cdr3_nt: TGTGCCAGCAGCTTGAACAGGTTAAATTCACCCCTCCACTTT

j_call: TRBJ2-2
d_call: TRBD2
v_call: TRBV2
clone_size: .
cdr3_aa: CASSGGGAGELFF
cdr3_nt: TGTGCCAGCAGTGGCGGGGGGGCCGGGGAGCTGTTTTTT

j_call: TRBJ1-2
d_call: .
v_call: TRBV7-8
clone_size: .
cdr3_aa: CASSQREADYGYTF
cdr3_nt: TGTGCCAGCAGCCAAAGGGAGGCGGACTATGGCTACACCTTC

j_call: TRBJ2-7
d_call: TRBD2
v_call: TRBV13
clone_size: .
cdr3_aa: CASSLASGGDEQYF
cdr3_nt: TGTGCCAGCAGCTTAGCTAGCGGGGGGGACGAGCAGTACTTC

j_call: TRBJ1-2
d_call: .
v_call: TRBV7-8
clone_size: .
cdr3_aa: CASSLGQRLAYGYTF
cdr3_nt: TGTGCCAGCAGCTTGGGACAACGGCTCGCCTATGGCTACACCTTC

j_call: TRBJ2-1
d_call: .
v_call: TRBV24-1
clone_size: few
cdr3_aa: CATSDLPGQEQFF
cdr3_nt: TGTGCCACCAGTGATTTGCCCGGACAGGAGCAGTTCTTC

j_call: TRBJ1-5
d_call: .
v_call: TRBV7-2
clone_size: once
cdr3_aa: CASSLDRDFGQPQHF
cdr3_nt: TGTGCCAGCAGCTTAGACAGGGATTTTGGGCAGCCCCAGCATTTT

j_call: TRBJ2-5
d_call: TRBD2
v_call: TRBV3-1/TRBV3-2
clone_size: once
cdr3_aa: CASSLRGLAGQETQYF
cdr3_nt: TGTGCCAGCAGCCTCCGCGGACTAGCGGGGCAAGAGACCCAGTACTTC

j_call: TRBJ1-1
d_call: .
v_call: TRBV16
clone_size: .
cdr3_aa: CASSQSGGTEAFF
cdr3_nt: TGTGCCAGCAGCCAATCAGGCGGAACTGAAGCTTTCTTT

j_call: TRBJ1-1
d_call: .
v_call: TRBV5-5
clone_size: .
cdr3_aa: CASSPSGGGRETEAFF
cdr3_nt: TGTGCCAGCAGCCCGTCGGGGGGTGGCAGGGAGACTGAAGCTTTCTTT

j_call: TRBJ2-3
d_call: TRBD2
v_call: TRBV3-1/TRBV3-2
clone_size: .
cdr3_aa: CASSILSGGTTDTQYF
cdr3_nt: TGTGCCAGCAGCATCTTAAGCGGGGGCACTACAGATACGCAGTATTTT

j_call: TRBJ1-1
d_call: TRBD1
v_call: TRBV6-5
clone_size: .
cdr3_aa: CASSDRAGAFF
cdr3_nt: TGTGCCAGCAGCGACAGGGCAGGAGCTTTCTTT

j_call: TRBJ2-1
d_call: TRBD2
v_call: TRBV18
clone_size: .
cdr3_aa: CASSPRTSGGNEQFF
cdr3_nt: TGTGCCAGCTCACCAAGGACTAGCGGGGGAAATGAGCAGTTCTTC

j_call: TRBJ1-2
d_call: .
v_call: TRBV28
clone_size: .
cdr3_aa: CASSLFPGQSDGYTF
cdr3_nt: TGTGCCAGCAGTTTATTCCCTGGACAGTCAGATGGCTACACCTTC

j_call: TRBJ1-5
d_call: .
v_call: TRBV3-1/TRBV3-2
clone_size: .
cdr3_aa: CASRLAIGGDQIKPQHF
cdr3_nt: TGTGCCAGCAGACTAGCTATCGGGGGGGACCAAATCAAGCCCCAGCATTTT

j_call: TRBJ1-2
d_call: TRBD1
v_call: TRBV5-1
clone_size: .
cdr3_aa: CASSFRDRGDYGYTF
cdr3_nt: TGCGCCAGCAGCTTTCGGGACAGGGGGGACTATGGCTACACCTTC

j_call: TRBJ1-2
d_call: TRBD1
v_call: TRBV9
clone_size: .
cdr3_aa: CASSPGGPYGYTF
cdr3_nt: TGTGCCAGCAGCCCAGGGGGCCCCTATGGCTACACCTTC

j_call: TRBJ1-6
d_call: .
v_call: TRBV30
clone_size: .
cdr3_aa: CAWSVDSDYNSPLHF
cdr3_nt: TGTGCCTGGAGTGTGGACAGCGACTATAATTCACCCCTCCACTTT

j_call: TRBJ1-2
d_call: .
v_call: TRBV7-3
clone_size: few
cdr3_aa: CASSLGGQSNYGYTF
cdr3_nt: TGTGCCAGCAGCTTAGGAGGACAGTCAAACTATGGCTACACCTTC

j_call: TRBJ1-2
d_call: TRBD1
v_call: TRBV7-9
clone_size: .
cdr3_aa: CASSPGQGGGYTF
cdr3_nt: TGTGCCAGCAGCCCGGGACAGGGCGGTGGCTACACCTTC

j_call: TRBJ1-2
d_call: .
v_call: TRBV6-4
clone_size: .
cdr3_aa: CASSDPGLLGYTF
cdr3_nt: TGTGCCAGCAGTGATCCCGGTCTCCTTGGCTACACCTTC

j_call: TRBJ2-1
d_call: .
v_call: TRBV7-9
clone_size: once
cdr3_aa: CASSLRVGGLDEQFF
cdr3_nt: TGTGCCAGCAGCTTACGGGTGGGGGGGCTTGATGAGCAGTTCTTC

j_call: TRBJ1-6
d_call: .
v_call: TRBV6-5
clone_size: once
cdr3_aa: CASSYVQGSYNSPLHF
cdr3_nt: TGTGCCAGCAGTTACGTGCAGGGATCGTATAATTCACCCCTCCACTTT

j_call: TRBJ1-5
d_call: .
v_call: TRBV3-1/TRBV3-2
clone_size: .
cdr3_aa: CASSQRGNQPQHF
cdr3_nt: TGTGCCAGCAGCCAGAGGGGCAATCAGCCCCAGCATTTT

j_call: TRBJ2-6
d_call: TRBD1
v_call: TRBV13
clone_size: .
cdr3_aa: CASSPTTGAGANVLTF
cdr3_nt: TGTGCCAGCAGCCCCACCACAGGGGCTGGGGCCAACGTCCTGACTTTC

j_call: TRBJ1-4
d_call: TRBD1
v_call: TRBV7-6
clone_size: .
cdr3_aa: CASSLTGDPREKLFF
cdr3_nt: TGTGCCAGCAGCTTGACAGGGGACCCACGGGAAAAACTGTTTTTT

j_call: TRBJ1-1
d_call: .
v_call: TRBV6-4
clone_size: .
cdr3_aa: CASMSLSGTEAFF
cdr3_nt: TGTGCCAGCATGAGTCTCAGCGGCACTGAAGCTTTCTTT

j_call: TRBJ1-5
d_call: TRBD1
v_call: TRBV28
clone_size: .
cdr3_aa: CASSSGGQPQHF
cdr3_nt: TGTGCCAGCAGCTCAGGGGGTCAGCCCCAGCATTTT

j_call: TRBJ2-5
d_call: TRBD2
v_call: TRBV4-1
clone_size: .
cdr3_aa: CASSQDPAGGETQYF
cdr3_nt: TGCGCCAGCAGCCAAGACCCAGCGGGGGGAGAGACCCAGTACTTC

j_call: TRBJ1-6
d_call: .
v_call: TRBV5-1
clone_size: .
cdr3_aa: CASSLRQDLGRSPLHF
cdr3_nt: TGCGCCAGCAGCCTACGACAGGATCTGGGCCGGTCACCCCTCCACTTT

j_call: TRBJ1-5
d_call: .
v_call: TRBV19
clone_size: .
cdr3_aa: CASSRGVGRADNQPQHF
cdr3_nt: TGTGCCAGTAGTAGGGGGGTCGGCAGGGCTGACAATCAGCCCCAGCATTTT

j_call: TRBJ2-7
d_call: .
v_call: TRBV28
clone_size: .
cdr3_aa: CASSSPPGAKYEQYF
cdr3_nt: TGTGCCAGCAGTTCACCCCCAGGGGCTAAATACGAGCAGTACTTC

j_call: TRBJ1-1
d_call: .
v_call: TRBV7-2
clone_size: .
cdr3_aa: CASSLVPGITEAFF
cdr3_nt: TGTGCCAGCAGCTTAGTCCCAGGGATCACTGAAGCTTTCTTT

j_call: TRBJ2-7
d_call: .
v_call: TRBV7-2
clone_size: once
cdr3_aa: CASSQEPDRNYEQYF
cdr3_nt: TGTGCCAGCAGCCAGGAACCCGACAGGAACTACGAGCAGTACTTC

j_call: TRBJ1-3
d_call: TRBD1
v_call: TRBV6-1
clone_size: .
cdr3_aa: CASSGTGTGAGNTIYF
cdr3_nt: TGTGCCAGCAGTGGGACCGGGACAGGAGCTGGAAACACCATATATTTT

j_call: TRBJ2-3
d_call: TRBD2
v_call: TRBV12-5
clone_size: once
cdr3_aa: CASGWAPGLAGVTTDTQYF
cdr3_nt: TGTGCTAGTGGTTGGGCTCCGGGACTAGCGGGGGTTACCACAGATACGCAGTATTTT

j_call: TRBJ2-1
d_call: .
v_call: TRBV6-5
clone_size: .
cdr3_aa: CASSYSIQRSYNEQFF
cdr3_nt: TGTGCCAGCAGTTACTCGATTCAACGGTCCTACAATGAGCAGTTCTTC

j_call: TRBJ1-6
d_call: TRBD1
v_call: TRBV30
clone_size: few
cdr3_aa: CAWNLRQGSSPLHF
cdr3_nt: TGTGCCTGGAATTTGAGACAGGGGAGTTCACCCCTCCACTTT

j_call: TRBJ1-1
d_call: .
v_call: TRBV11-3
clone_size: once
cdr3_aa: CASSPSRGGLNTEAFF
cdr3_nt: TGTGCCAGCAGCCCCTCGAGGGGAGGCCTGAACACTGAAGCTTTCTTT

j_call: TRBJ2-7
d_call: .
v_call: TRBV19
clone_size: .
cdr3_aa: CASSIGSVAYEQYF
cdr3_nt: TGTGCCAGTAGTATCGGGAGTGTTGCCTACGAGCAGTACTTC

j_call: TRBJ1-2
d_call: .
v_call: TRBV5-4
clone_size: .
cdr3_aa: CASSTRGGNYGYTF
cdr3_nt: TGTGCCAGCAGCACAAGGGGGGGTAACTATGGCTACACCTTC

j_call: TRBJ2-1
d_call: TRBD2
v_call: TRBV5-1
clone_size: once
cdr3_aa: CASTPSGLSDNEQFF
cdr3_nt: TGCGCCAGCACCCCTAGCGGATTAAGCGACAATGAGCAGTTCTTC

j_call: TRBJ2-2
d_call: TRBD1
v_call: TRBV9
clone_size: .
cdr3_aa: CASSGPRTGTGELFF
cdr3_nt: TGTGCCAGCAGCGGGCCCCGGACAGGCACCGGGGAGCTGTTTTTT

j_call: TRBJ1-2
d_call: .
v_call: TRBV7-9
clone_size: .
cdr3_aa: CASSSGVSNYGYTF
cdr3_nt: TGTGCCAGCAGTTCCGGTGTGTCAAACTATGGCTACACCTTC

j_call: TRBJ2-1
d_call: .
v_call: TRBV7-7
clone_size: .
cdr3_aa: CASSPGPGGSYNEQFF
cdr3_nt: TGTGCCAGCAGCCCGGGACCCGGGGGCTCCTACAATGAGCAGTTCTTC

j_call: TRBJ1-2
d_call: .
v_call: TRBV13
clone_size: .
cdr3_aa: CASSQRGEVYGYTF
cdr3_nt: TGTGCCAGCAGCCAGCGGGGGGAAGTCTATGGCTACACCTTC